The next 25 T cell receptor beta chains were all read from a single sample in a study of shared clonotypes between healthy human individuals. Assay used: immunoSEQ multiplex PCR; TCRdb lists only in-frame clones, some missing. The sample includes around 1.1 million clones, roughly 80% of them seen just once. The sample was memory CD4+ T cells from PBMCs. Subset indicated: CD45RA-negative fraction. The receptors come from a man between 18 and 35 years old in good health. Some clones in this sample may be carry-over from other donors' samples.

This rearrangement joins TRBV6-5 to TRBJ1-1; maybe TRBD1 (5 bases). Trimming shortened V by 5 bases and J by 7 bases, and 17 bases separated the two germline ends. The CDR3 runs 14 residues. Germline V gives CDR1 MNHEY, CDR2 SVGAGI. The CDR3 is CASSPPGGRDEAFF. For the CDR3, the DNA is TGTGCCAGCAGTCCTCCCGGGGGGAGAGATGAAGCTTTCTTT.

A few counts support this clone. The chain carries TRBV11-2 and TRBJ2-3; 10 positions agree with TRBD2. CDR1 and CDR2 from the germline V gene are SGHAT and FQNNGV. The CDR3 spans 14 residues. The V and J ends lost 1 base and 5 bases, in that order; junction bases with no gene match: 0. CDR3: CASSLGTSGDTQYF. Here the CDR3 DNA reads TGTGCCAGCAGCTTAGGGACTAGCGGAGATACGCAGTATTTT.

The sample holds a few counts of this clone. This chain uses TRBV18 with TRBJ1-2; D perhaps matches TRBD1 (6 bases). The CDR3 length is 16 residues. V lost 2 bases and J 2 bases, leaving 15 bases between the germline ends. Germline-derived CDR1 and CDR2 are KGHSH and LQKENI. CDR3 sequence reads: CASSPTEGEGNYGYTF. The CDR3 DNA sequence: TGTGCCAGCTCACCAACGGAGGGGGAAGGAAACTATGGCTACACCTTC.

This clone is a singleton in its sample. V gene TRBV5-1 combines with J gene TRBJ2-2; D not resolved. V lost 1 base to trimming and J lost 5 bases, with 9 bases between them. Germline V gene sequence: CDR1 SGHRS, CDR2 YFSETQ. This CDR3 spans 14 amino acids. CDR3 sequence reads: CASSLTASTGELFF. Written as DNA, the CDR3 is TGCGCCAGCAGCTTGACAGCTAGTACCGGGGAGCTGTTTTTT.

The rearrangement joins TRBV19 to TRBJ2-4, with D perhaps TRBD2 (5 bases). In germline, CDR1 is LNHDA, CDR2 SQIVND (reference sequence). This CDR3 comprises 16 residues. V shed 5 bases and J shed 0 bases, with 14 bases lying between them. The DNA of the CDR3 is TGTGCCAGTAGTTCCCGGAGAGCGGTAGCCAAAAACATTCAGTACTTC. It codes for CASSSRRAVAKNIQYF. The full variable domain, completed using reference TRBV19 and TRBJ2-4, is DGGITQSPKYLFRKEGQNVTLSCEQNLNHDAMYWYRQDPGQGLRLIYYSQIVNDFQKGDIAEGYSVSREKKESFPLTVTSAQKNPTAFYLCASSSRRAVAKNIQYFGAGTRLSVL.

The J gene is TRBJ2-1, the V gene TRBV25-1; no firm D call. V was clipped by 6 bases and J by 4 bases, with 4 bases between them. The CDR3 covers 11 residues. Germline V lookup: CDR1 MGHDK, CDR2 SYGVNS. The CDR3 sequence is CASSVYNEQFF. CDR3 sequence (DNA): TGTGCCAGCAGCGTGTACAATGAGCAGTTCTTC.

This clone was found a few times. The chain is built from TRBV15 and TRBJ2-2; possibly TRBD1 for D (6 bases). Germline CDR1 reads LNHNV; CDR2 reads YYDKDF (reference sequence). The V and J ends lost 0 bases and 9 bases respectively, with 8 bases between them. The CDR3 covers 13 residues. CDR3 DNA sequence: TGTGCCACCAGCAGAGATGGGGGCCGGGAGCTGTTTTTT. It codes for CATSRDGGRELFF.

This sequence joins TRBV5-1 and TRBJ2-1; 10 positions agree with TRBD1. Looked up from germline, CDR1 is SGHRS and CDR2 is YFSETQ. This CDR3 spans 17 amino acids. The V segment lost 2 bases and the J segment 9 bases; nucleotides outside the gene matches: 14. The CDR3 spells CASSFIPAGQGPSEQFF. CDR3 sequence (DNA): TGCGCCAGCAGCTTCATCCCTGCGGGACAGGGGCCCAGTGAGCAGTTCTTC.

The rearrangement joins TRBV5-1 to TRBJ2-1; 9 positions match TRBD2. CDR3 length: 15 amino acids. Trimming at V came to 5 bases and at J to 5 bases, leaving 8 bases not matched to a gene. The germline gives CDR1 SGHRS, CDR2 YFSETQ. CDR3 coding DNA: TGCGCCAGCAGTCCTCTAGCGGGGTTAAACAATGAGCAGTTCTTC. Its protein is CASSPLAGLNNEQFF. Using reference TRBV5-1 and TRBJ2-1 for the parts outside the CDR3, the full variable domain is KAGVTQTPRYLIKTRGQQVTLSCSPISGHRSVSWYQQTPGQGLQFLFEYFSETQRNKGNFPGRFSGRQFSNSRSEMNVSTLELGDSALYLCASSPLAGLNNEQFFGPGTRLTVL.

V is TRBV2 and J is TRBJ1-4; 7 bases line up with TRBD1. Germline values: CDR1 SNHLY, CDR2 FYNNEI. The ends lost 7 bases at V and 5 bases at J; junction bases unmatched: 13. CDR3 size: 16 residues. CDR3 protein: CASIYPSGTENEKLFF. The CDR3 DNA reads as TGTGCCAGCATTTATCCCTCCGGGACAGAGAATGAAAAACTGTTTTTT.

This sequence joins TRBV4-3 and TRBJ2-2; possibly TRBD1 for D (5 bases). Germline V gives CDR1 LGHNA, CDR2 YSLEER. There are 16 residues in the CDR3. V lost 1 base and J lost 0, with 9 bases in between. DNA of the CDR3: TGCGCCAGCAGCCAAGTTCAAGGGGCGAACACCGGGGAGCTGTTTTTT. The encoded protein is CASSQVQGANTGELFF.

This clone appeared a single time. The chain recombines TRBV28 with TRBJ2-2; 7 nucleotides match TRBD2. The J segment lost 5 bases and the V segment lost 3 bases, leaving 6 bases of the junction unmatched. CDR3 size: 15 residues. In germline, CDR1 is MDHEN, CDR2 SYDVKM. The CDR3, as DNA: TGTGCCAGCAGTTTTATGGGCGGGAGTACCGGGGAGCTGTTTTTT. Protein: CASSFMGGSTGELFF.

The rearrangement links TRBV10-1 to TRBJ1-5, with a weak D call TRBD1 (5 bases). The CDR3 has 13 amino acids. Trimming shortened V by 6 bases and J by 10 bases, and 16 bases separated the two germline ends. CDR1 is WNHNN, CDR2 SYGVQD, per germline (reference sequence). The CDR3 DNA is TGCGCCAGCAGCGCGGACACCCGCGGCCCCCAGCATTTT. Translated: CASSADTRGPQHF.

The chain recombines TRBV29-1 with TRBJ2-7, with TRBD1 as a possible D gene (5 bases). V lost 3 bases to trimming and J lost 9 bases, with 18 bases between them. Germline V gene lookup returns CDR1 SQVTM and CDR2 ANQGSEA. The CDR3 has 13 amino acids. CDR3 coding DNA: TGCAGCGTTGAGGTGGTCAGGGAAAACGGGCAGTACTTC. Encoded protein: CSVEVVRENGQYF.

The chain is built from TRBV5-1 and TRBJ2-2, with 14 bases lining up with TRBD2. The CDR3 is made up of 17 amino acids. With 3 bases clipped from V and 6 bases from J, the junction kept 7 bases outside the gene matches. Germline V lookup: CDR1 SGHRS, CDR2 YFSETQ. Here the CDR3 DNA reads TGCGCCAGCAGCTGGGGACTAGCGGGAGCTGGGTCCGGGGAGCTGTTTTTT. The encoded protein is CASSWGLAGAGSGELFF.

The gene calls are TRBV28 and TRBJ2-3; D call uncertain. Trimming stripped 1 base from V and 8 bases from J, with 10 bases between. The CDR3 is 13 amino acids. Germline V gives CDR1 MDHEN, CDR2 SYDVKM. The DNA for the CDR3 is TGTGCCAGCAGTTTATCAGCAGAACTTACGCAGTATTTT. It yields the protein CASSLSAELTQYF.

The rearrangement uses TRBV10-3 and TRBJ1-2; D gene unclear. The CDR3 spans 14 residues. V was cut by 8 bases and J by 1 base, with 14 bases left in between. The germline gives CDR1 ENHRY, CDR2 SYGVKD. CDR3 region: CAIAAQNLNYGYTF. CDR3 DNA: TGTGCCATCGCTGCGCAAAACCTTAACTATGGCTACACCTTC.

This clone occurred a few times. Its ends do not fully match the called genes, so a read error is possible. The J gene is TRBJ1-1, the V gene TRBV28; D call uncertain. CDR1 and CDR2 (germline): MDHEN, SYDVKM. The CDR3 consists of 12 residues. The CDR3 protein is CASSPGRVKEIF. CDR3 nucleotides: TGTGCCAGCAGCCCCGGACGGGTCAAGGAGATCTTT.

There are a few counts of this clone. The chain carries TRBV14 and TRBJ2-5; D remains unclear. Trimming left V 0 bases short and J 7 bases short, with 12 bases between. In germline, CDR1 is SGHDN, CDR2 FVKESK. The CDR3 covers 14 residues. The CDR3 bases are TGTGCCAGCAGCCAAGAAATGCCACCCGGGACCCAGTACTTC. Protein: CASSQEMPPGTQYF.

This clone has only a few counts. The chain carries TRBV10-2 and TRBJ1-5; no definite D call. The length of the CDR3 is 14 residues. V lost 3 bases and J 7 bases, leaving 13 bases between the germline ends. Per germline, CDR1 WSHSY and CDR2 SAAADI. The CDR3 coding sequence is TGCGCCAGCAGTGATGACACATCAAGACAGCCCCAGCATTTT. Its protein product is CASSDDTSRQPQHF.

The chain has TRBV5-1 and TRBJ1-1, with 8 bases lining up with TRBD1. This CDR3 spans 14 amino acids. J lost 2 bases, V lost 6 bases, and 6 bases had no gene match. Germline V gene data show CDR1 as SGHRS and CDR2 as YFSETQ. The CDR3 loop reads CASTPQGGNTEAFF. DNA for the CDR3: TGCGCCAGCACGCCACAGGGGGGAAACACTGAAGCTTTCTTT.

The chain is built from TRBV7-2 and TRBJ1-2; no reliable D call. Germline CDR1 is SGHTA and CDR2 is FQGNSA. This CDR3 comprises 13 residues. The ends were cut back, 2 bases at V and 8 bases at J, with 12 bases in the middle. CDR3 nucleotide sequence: TGTGCCAGCAGCTTAATGGGGTTTGAAGGCTACACCTTC. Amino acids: CASSLMGFEGYTF. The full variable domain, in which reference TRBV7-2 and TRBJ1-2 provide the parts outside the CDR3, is GAGVSQSPSNKVTEKGKDVELRCDPISGHTALYWYRQSLGQGLEFLIYFQGNSAPDKSGLPSDRFSAERTGGSVSTLTIQRTQQEDSAVYLCASSLMGFEGYTFGSGTRLTVV.

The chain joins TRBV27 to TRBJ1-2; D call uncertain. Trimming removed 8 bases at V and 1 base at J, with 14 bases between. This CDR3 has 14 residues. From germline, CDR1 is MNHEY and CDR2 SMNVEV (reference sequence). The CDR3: CASGLGGNNYGYTF. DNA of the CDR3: TGTGCCAGCGGCCTAGGAGGGAATAACTATGGCTACACCTTC.

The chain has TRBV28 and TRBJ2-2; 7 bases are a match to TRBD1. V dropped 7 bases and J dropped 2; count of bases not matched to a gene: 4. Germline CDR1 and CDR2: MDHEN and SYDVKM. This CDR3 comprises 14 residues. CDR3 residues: CASIGTVNTGELFF. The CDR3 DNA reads TGTGCCAGCATTGGGACAGTTAACACCGGGGAGCTGTTTTTT. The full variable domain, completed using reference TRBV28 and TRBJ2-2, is DVKVTQSSRYLVKRTGEKVFLECVQDMDHENMFWYRQDPGLGLRLIYFSYDVKMKEKGDIPEGYSVSREKKERFSLILESASTNQTSMYLCASIGTVNTGELFFGEGSRLTVL.

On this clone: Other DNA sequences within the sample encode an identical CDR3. Written as DNA, the CDR3 is TGTGCCAGCAGCTCCGGACAGTTTTCCTACGAGCAGTACTTC. It translates to CASSSGQFSYEQYF. The chain employs TRBV11-2 and TRBJ2-7; possible D gene TRBD1, 6 bases. The CDR3 is 14 amino acids. The germline CDR1 and CDR2 sequences are SGHAT and FQNNGV. V was trimmed by 4 bases and J by 1 base, leaving 11 bases between them.